This T cell receptor beta chain stems from a study of vaccination effects on CD4 cells after COVID-19. Background on the study: A few convalescent patients were sampled early and late after vaccination. Every well got around 2 million PBMC, which were grown with about 9.6 IU/ml IL-2 and around 10 ug/ml peptides.

The germline V and J ends were trimmed by 1 base and 10 bases, with 8 bases remaining between them. The CDR3 runs to 13 residues. Isolation of CD4+ T cells took place after 10 days of culture. PCR-confirmed SARS-CoV-2 infection occurred in the person between March and December 2020. Of the BNT162b2 and mRNA-1273 vaccines, participants received two doses of one or the other. The authors exchanged half the medium for IL-2 medium on days 3 and 7. By its share, this clone is medium-sized. What it binds is unknown. Measured with immunoSEQ multiplex PCR; TCRdb has only the in-frame clones, and not every one. The sample includes tens of thousands of clones, around 75% of them seen just once.

The rearrangement uses TRBV12-3 or TRBV12-4 and TRBJ1-6; perhaps TRBD1 as D (5 bases). Sequences were derived from CD4+ T cells from PBMCs cultured without peptide, sampled after COVID-19 vaccination. This TCR was sampled from a human donor who had a prior SARS-CoV-2 infection. CDR3 coding DNA: TGTGCCAGCAGTTTAGAACAGGCATCACCCCTCCACTTT. Translation: CASSLEQASPLHF.